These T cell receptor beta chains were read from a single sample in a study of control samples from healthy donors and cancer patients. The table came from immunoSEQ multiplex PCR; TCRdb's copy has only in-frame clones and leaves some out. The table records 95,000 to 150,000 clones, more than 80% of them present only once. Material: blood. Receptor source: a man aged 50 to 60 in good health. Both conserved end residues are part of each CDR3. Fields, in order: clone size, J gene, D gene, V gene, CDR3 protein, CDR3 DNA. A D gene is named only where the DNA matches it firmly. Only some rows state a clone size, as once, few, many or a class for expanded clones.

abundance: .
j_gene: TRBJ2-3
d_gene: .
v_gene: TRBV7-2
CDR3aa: CASSPGLSTDTQYF
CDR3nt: TGTGCCAGCAGCCCGGGGCTAAGCACAGATACGCAGTATTTT

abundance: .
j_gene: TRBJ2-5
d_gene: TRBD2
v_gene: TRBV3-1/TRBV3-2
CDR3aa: CASLMNSGGAETQYF
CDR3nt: TGTGCCAGCCTGATGAATAGCGGGGGTGCAGAGACCCAGTACTTC

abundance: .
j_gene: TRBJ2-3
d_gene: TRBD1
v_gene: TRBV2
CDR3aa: CASSSRTGYTDTQYF
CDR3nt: TGTGCCAGCAGTTCCCGGACAGGGTACACAGATACGCAGTATTTT

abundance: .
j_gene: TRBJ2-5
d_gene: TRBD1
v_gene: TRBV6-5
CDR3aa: CASRDRGHQETQYF
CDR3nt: TGTGCCAGCAGGGACAGGGGGCACCAAGAGACCCAGTACTTC

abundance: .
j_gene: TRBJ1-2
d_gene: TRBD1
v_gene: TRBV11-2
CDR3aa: CASSLGTIGTGNIYGYTF
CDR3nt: TGTGCCAGCAGCTTAGGCACTATAGGGACAGGGAATATCTATGGCTACACCTTC

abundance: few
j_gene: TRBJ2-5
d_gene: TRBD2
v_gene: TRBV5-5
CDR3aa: CASSLAGGRGETQYF
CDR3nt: TGTGCCAGCAGCTTGGCCGGAGGGCGGGGGGAGACCCAGTACTTC

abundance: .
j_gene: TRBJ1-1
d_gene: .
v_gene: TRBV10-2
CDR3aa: CASMNTEAFF
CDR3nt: TGCGCCAGCATGAACACTGAAGCTTTCTTT

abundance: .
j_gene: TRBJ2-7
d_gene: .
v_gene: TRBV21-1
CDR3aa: CASSKAWQRYEQYF
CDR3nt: TGTGCCAGCAGCAAAGCATGGCAGCGCTACGAGCAGTACTTC

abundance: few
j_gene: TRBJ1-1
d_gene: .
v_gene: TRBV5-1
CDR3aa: CASSVDRLEEKTEAFF
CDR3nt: TGCGCCAGCAGCGTGGACAGACTCGAGGAGAAAACTGAAGCTTTCTTT

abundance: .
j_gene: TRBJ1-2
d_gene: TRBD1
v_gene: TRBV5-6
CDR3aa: CASSSAGGPGPYGYTF
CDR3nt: TGTGCCAGCAGCTCGGCAGGGGGCCCCGGCCCTTATGGCTACACCTTC

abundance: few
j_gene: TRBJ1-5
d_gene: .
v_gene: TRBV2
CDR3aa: CASSPQGSNQPQHF
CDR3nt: TGTGCCAGCAGTCCACAGGGTTCCAATCAGCCCCAGCATTTT

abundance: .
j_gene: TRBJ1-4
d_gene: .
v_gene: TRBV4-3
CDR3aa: CASSQPTEPGEKLFF
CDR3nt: TGCGCCAGCAGCCAGCCTACAGAGCCGGGGGAAAAACTGTTTTTT

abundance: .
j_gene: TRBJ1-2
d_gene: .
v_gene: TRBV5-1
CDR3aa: CASSSTANYGYTF
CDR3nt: TGCGCCAGCAGTTCGACAGCTAACTATGGCTACACCTTC

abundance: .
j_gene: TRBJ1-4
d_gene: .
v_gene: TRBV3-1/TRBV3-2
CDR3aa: CASSPPDRANEKLFF
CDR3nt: TGTGCCAGCAGCCCTCCCGACAGAGCTAATGAAAAACTGTTTTTT

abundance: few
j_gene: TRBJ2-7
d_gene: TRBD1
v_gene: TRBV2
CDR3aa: CASRAILGQGSNEQYF
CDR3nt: TGTGCCAGCAGAGCCATCCTTGGACAGGGGAGTAACGAGCAGTACTTC

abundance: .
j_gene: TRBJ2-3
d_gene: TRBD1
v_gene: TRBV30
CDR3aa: CAWRGLIRTGAADTQYF
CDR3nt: TGTGCCTGGAGGGGTTTGATTCGGACAGGGGCGGCAGATACGCAGTATTTT

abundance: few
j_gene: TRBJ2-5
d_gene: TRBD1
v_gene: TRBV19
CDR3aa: CASSPRDSQETQYF
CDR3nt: TGTGCCAGTAGTCCCCGGGACAGCCAAGAGACCCAGTACTTC

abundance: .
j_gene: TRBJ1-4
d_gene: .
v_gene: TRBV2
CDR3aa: CASSELGAREKLFF
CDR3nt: TGTGCCAGCAGTGAACTGGGGGCACGAGAAAAACTGTTTTTT

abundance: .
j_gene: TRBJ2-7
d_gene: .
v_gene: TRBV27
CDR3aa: CASTTSGDKSPYEQYF
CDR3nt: TGTGCCAGCACGACCTCGGGGGACAAAAGCCCCTACGAGCAGTACTTC

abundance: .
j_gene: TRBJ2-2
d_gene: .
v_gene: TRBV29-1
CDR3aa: CSVGDNLTGELFF
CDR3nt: TGCAGCGTTGGGGACAACCTCACCGGGGAGCTGTTTTTT

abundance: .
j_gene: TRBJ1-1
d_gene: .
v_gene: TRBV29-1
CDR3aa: CSVARSWNTEAFF
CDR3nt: TGCAGCGTCGCCAGGAGTTGGAACACTGAAGCTTTCTTT

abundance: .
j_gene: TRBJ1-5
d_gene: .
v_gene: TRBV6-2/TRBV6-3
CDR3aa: CASSLDWDSNQPQHF
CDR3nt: TGTGCCAGCAGTTTAGATTGGGACAGCAATCAGCCCCAGCATTTT

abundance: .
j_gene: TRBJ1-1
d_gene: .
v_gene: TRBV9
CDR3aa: CASSRTAVLPEAFF
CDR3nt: TGTGCCAGCAGCAGGACAGCCGTCCTCCCTGAAGCTTTCTTT

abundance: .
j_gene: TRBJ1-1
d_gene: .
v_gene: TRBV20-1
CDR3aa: CSARDRTEAFF
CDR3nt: TGCAGTGCTAGAGATCGCACTGAAGCTTTCTTT

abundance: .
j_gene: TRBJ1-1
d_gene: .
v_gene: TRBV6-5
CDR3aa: CASSYGGNTEAFF
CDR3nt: TGTGCCAGCAGTTACGGCGGGAACACTGAAGCTTTCTTT

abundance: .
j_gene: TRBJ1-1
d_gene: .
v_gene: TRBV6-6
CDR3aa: CASSYSRQTMNTEAFF
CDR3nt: TGTGCCAGCAGTTACTCTCGCCAGACCATGAACACTGAAGCTTTCTTT